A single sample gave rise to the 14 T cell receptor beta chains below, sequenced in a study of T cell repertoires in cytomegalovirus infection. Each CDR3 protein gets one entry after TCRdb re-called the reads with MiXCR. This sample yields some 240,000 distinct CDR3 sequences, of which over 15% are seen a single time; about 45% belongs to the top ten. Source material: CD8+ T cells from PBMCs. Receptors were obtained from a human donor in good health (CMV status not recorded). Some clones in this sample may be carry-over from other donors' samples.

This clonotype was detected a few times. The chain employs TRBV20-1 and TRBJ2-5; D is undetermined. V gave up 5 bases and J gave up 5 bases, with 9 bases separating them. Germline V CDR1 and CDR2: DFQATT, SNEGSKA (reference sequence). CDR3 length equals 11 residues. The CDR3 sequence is CSAELRETQYF. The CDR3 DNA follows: TGCAGTGCTGAGTTGAGGGAGACCCAGTACTTC.

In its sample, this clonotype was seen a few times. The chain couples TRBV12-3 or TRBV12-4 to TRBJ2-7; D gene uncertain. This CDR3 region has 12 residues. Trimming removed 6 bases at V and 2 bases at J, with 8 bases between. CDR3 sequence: CASSGATYEQYF. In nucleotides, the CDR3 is TGTGCCAGCAGCGGCGCCACCTACGAGCAGTACTTC.

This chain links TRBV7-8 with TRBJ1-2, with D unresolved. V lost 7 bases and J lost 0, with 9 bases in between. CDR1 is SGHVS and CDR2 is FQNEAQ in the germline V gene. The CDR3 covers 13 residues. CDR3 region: CASTKGTNYGYTF. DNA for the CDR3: TGTGCCAGCACAAAAGGGACTAACTATGGCTACACCTTC. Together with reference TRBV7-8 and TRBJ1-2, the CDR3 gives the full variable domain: GAGVSQSPRYKVAKRGQDVALRCDPISGHVSLFWYQQALGQGPEFLTYFQNEAQLDKSGLPSDRFFAERPEGSVSTLKIQRTQQEDSAVYLCASTKGTNYGYTFGSGTRLTVV.

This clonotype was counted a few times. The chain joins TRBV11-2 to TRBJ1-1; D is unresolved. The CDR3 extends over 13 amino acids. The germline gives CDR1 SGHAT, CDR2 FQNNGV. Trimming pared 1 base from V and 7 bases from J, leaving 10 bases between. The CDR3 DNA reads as TGTGCCAGCAGCTTAGCTCCTGAGTATGAAGCTTTCTTT. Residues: CASSLAPEYEAFF.

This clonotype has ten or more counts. CDR3 DNA: TGTGCCAGCAGTGTACGGGGCTCTGGGGCCAACGTCCTGACTTTC. It specifies CASSVRGSGANVLTF. The chain joins TRBV6-4 to TRBJ2-6; maybe TRBD2 (5 bases). The germline gives CDR1 MRHNA, CDR2 SNTAGT. This CDR3 region has 15 residues. With 4 bases removed from V and 0 bases from J, the gap between germline ends came to 7 bases.

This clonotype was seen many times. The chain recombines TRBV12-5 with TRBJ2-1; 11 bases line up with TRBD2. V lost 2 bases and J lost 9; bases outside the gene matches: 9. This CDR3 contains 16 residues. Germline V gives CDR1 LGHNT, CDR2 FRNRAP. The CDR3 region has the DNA TGTGCTAGTGGTTTGTATCTAGCGGGGGGTGTCGGTGAGCAGTTCTTC. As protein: CASGLYLAGGVGEQFF.

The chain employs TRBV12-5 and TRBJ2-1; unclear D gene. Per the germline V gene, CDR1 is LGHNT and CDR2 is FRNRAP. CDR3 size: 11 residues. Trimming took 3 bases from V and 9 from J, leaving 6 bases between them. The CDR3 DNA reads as TGTGCTAGTGGTTTCGGTAGTGAGCAGTTCTTC. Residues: CASGFGSEQFF. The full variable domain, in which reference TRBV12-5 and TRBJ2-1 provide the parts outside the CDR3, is DARVTQTPRHKVTEMGQEVTMRCQPILGHNTVFWYRQTMMQGLELLAYFRNRAPLDDSGMPKDRFSAEMPDATLATLKIQPSEPRDSAVYFCASGFGSEQFFGPGTRLTVL.

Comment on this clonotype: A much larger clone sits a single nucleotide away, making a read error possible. This CDR3 reads CASSEPDLYGYTF. The DNA for the CDR3 is TGTGCCAGCAGTGAACCAGACCTCTATGGCTACACCTTC. The genes are TRBV6-1 and TRBJ1-2, with D uncertain. Germline CDR1 MNHNS, CDR2 SASEGT. Trimming cost V 2 bases and J 4 bases, with 8 bases left between them. The CDR3 is 13 amino acids.

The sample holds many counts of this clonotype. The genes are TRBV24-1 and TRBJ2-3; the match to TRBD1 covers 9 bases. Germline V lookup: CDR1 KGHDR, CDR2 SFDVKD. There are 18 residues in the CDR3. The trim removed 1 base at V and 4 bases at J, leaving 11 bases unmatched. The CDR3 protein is CATSDFPGQGEAPDTQYF. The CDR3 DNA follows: TGTGCCACCAGTGATTTCCCGGGACAGGGTGAAGCCCCAGATACGCAGTATTTT.

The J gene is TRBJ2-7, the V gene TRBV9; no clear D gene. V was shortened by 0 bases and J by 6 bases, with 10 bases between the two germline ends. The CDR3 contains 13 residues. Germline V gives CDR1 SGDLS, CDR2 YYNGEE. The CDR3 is CASSVGSYSEQYF. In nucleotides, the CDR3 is TGTGCCAGCAGCGTAGGATCGTACAGCGAGCAGTACTTC.

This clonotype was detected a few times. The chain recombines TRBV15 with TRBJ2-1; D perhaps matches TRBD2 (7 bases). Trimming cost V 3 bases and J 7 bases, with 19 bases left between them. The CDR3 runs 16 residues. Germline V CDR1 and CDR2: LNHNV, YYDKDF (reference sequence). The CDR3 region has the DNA TGTGCCACCAGCAGCCCGAGGGGGGGGCCTGGGAATGAGCAGTTCTTC. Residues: CATSSPRGGPGNEQFF.

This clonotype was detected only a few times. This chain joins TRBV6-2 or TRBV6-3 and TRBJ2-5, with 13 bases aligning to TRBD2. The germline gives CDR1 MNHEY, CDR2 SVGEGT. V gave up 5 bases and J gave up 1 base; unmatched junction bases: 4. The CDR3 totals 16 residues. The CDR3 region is CASSPLAGGIQETQYF. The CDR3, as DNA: TGTGCCAGCAGTCCACTAGCGGGGGGGATCCAAGAGACCCAGTACTTC.

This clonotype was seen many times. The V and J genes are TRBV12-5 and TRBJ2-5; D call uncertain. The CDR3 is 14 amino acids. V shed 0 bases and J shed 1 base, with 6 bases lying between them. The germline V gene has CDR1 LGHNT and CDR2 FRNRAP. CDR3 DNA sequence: TGTGCTAGTGGTTTGGTGGGTAGCCAAGAGACCCAGTACTTC. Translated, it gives CASGLVGSQETQYF. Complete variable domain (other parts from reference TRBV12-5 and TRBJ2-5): DARVTQTPRHKVTEMGQEVTMRCQPILGHNTVFWYRQTMMQGLELLAYFRNRAPLDDSGMPKDRFSAEMPDATLATLKIQPSEPRDSAVYFCASGLVGSQETQYFGPGTRLLVL.

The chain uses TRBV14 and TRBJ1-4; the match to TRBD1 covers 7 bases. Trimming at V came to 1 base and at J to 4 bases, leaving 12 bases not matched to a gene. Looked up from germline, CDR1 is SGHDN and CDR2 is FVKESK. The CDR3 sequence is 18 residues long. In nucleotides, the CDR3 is TGTGCCAGCAGCCAAGGGACCCGAGGGACAGTTTTTAATGAAAAACTGTTTTTT. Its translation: CASSQGTRGTVFNEKLFF.